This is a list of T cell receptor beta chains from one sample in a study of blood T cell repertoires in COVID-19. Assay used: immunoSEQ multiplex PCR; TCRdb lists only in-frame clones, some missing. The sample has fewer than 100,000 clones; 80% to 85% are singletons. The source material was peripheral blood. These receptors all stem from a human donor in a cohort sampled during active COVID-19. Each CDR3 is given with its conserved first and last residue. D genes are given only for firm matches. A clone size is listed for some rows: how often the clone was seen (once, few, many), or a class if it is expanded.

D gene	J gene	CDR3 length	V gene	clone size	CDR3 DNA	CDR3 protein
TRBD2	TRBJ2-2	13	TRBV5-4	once	TGTGCCAGCAGCCAGGGAGGGACGAAGGAGCTGTTTTTT	CASSQGGTKELFF
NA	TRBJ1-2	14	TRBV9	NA	TGTGCCAGCAGCGTAGGGGGCACTAACTATGGCTACACCTTC	CASSVGGTNYGYTF
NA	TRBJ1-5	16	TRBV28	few	TGTGCCAGCAGTTACGACATATCGGTGGGCAATCAGCCCCAGCATTTT	CASSYDISVGNQPQHF
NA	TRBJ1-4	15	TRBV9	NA	TGTGCCAGCAGCGTAGTGGGAGCATCTAATGAAAAACTGTTTTTT	CASSVVGASNEKLFF
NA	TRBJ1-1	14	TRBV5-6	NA	TGTGCCAGCACCTTCTCGGGATTGAACACTGAAGCTTTCTTT	CASTFSGLNTEAFF
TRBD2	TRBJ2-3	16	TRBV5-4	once	TGTGCCAGCAGCTTGGGGCGGGGGGGCTGGAGAGATACGCAGTATTTT	CASSLGRGGWRDTQYF
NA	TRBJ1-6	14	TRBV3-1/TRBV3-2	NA	TGTGCCAGCAGCCATTACAGGGAAAATTCACCCCTCCACTTT	CASSHYRENSPLHF
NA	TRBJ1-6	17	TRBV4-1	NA	TGCGCCAGCAGCCAACCCACGGGGGGGGGCCGGGATTCACCCCTCCACTTT	CASSQPTGGGRDSPLHF
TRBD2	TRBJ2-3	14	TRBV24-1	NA	TGTGCCACCAGTTTAAGCGGGGGGGCAGATACGCAGTATTTT	CATSLSGGADTQYF
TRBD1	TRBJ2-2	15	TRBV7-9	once	TGTGCCAGCAGCCCCGGGACAGGGAACACCGGGGAGCTGTTTTTT	CASSPGTGNTGELFF
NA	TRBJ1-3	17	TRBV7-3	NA	TGTGCCAGCAGCTCGGATCCGACGGGGGGTGGTGGAAACACCATATATTTT	CASSSDPTGGGGNTIYF
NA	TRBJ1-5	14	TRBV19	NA	TGTGCCAGTAGTATCGGAGACTCGAATCAGCCCCAGCATTTT	CASSIGDSNQPQHF
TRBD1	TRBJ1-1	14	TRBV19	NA	TGTGCCAGTAGAGCCAGGGACAGGGTGTCTGAAGCTTTCTTT	CASRARDRVSEAFF